The 8 T cell receptor beta chains in this list originate from one sample, sequenced in a study of shared clonotypes between healthy human individuals. Assay: immunoSEQ multiplex PCR; the TCRdb copy retains only in-frame clones and omits some. The sample lists around 2.1 million clones, about 92% occurring once. CD45RO-negative, CCR7-selected cells formed the naive CD8 fraction, which excluded terminally differentiated effector memory CD45RA+ cells. The sequencing sample was made of naive CD8+ T cells from PBMCs. Receptors originate from a man aged 18 to 29 in good health. Some clones in this sample may be carry-over from other donors' samples.

The chain recombines TRBV11-2 with TRBJ2-7; a possible D gene is TRBD2 (6 bases). The CDR3 sequence is 16 residues long. Looked up from germline, CDR1 is SGHAT and CDR2 is FQNNGV. With 2 bases removed from V and 7 bases from J, the gap between germline ends came to 21 bases. CDR3 in DNA: TGTGCCAGCAGCTTAATCCGGGGACTGGACCTCGGAGAGCAGTACTTC. This encodes CASSLIRGLDLGEQYF.

The V gene is TRBV5-6, the J gene TRBJ2-3; TRBD1 matches 10 bases. The CDR3 consists of 15 residues. CDR1 SGHDT and CDR2 YYEEEE come from the germline V gene. The V and J ends lost 4 bases and 4 bases, in that order; junction bases with no gene match: 6. Here the CDR3 DNA reads TGTGCCAGCAGCAACGGGACAGGGGTGGCAGATACGCAGTATTTT. It codes for CASSNGTGVADTQYF.

With regard to this clone: The junction departs from germline at one end; a sequencing error may be responsible. V gene TRBV28 combines with J gene TRBJ2-7, with D unclear. The CDR3 loop spans 12 amino acids. The germline V gene has CDR1 MDHEN and CDR2 SYDVKM. This chain's CDR3 is CADRFGRYNPNF. The DNA for the CDR3 is TGTGCAGACCGGTTTGGCAGGTATAATCCCAACTTC.

The chain links TRBV19 to TRBJ2-1; 10 bases map to TRBD2. This CDR3 is built from 15 residues. V trimming: 4 bases; J trimming: 9 bases; junction bases outside the gene matches: 9. Germline V gives CDR1 LNHDA, CDR2 SQIVND (reference sequence). CDR3 sequence reads: CASSNRLAGAFEQFF. The CDR3 DNA reads as TGTGCCAGTAGTAACCGGCTAGCGGGAGCATTTGAGCAGTTCTTC.

The rearrangement joins TRBV27 to TRBJ1-1; D is ambiguous. Trimming took 8 bases from V and 2 from J, leaving 12 bases between them. Looked up from germline, CDR1 is MNHEY and CDR2 is SMNVEV (reference sequence). The CDR3 is made up of 13 amino acids. This CDR3 is CASSRQYNTEAFF. In DNA, the CDR3 is TGTGCCAGCTCCCGGCAGTATAACACTGAAGCTTTCTTT.

The chain links TRBV5-1 to TRBJ2-1, with 11 bases that match TRBD1. Germline CDR1 and CDR2: SGHRS and YFSETQ. The CDR3 spans 15 residues. J lost 6 bases, V lost 3 bases, and 5 bases had no gene match. This CDR3 reads CASSSPGTGGNEQFF. Here the CDR3 DNA reads TGCGCCAGCAGCTCCCCCGGGACAGGGGGCAATGAGCAGTTCTTC.

This chain uses TRBV28 with TRBJ2-1; TRBD2 matches 11 bases. J lost 2 bases, V lost 6 bases, and 3 bases had no gene match. This CDR3 region has 15 residues. CDR1 is MDHEN, CDR2 SYDVKM, per germline. The DNA of the CDR3 is TGTGCCAGCAGGCCGGGACTAGCGGCCTACAATGAGCAGTTCTTC. Amino acid sequence: CASRPGLAAYNEQFF.

This clone was seen a single time. J is TRBJ1-5 and V is TRBV27; perhaps TRBD1 as D (6 bases). This CDR3 region has 17 residues. Trimming cost V 8 bases and J 1 base, with 21 bases left between them. CDR1 and CDR2 (germline): MNHEY, SMNVEV (reference sequence). CDR3 protein: CASSPGQGRLSNQPQHF. The CDR3 region has the DNA TGTGCCAGCTCCCCGGGGCAGGGGAGACTAAGCAATCAGCCCCAGCATTTT.